This paragraph covers one T cell receptor (beta chain) sequence. Its target antigen remains unknown. No clone much larger than this one lies a single base away; base qualities are absent. The immunoSEQ Assay, a bias-controlled multiplex PCR, was used to amplify TCRbeta CDR3 regions from genomic DNA. The published analysis was carried out like this. Nucleated cell counts per sample were estimated from amplification of reference gene primers within the assay. Sequence reads were collapsed and filtered to measure the absolute abundance of every unique TCRbeta CDR3 rearrangement. Productive Simpson clonality was computed per sample as the square root of Simpson's diversity index over productive rearrangements. The clones in this table, taken by TCRdb from immuneACCESS, are in-frame only. Not every clone is retained; where verified, under half of the shortfall comes from an unresolved V gene, and the cause of the rest is unknown. V and J calls and clone size are as listed in that table; D and trimming were resolved from the DNA. The sample records about 150,000 clones, around 79% of which are singletons. The top ten constitute under 2% of the sample.

The record originates from a study of blood T cell repertoires in COVID-19 (dated by TCRdb to 2019 to 2021). In the study overall: Samples from collaborators originated in the United States, Italy and Spain and spanned both the acute and convalescent phases of COVID-19. Subjects who had been exposed to COVID-19, were actively infected with it, or had recovered from it provided the deeply sampled blood TCRbeta repertoires that made up the dataset. A de-identified subject ID, COVID-19 status, age in years and sex were almost always included in the sample metadata. A freely available public database, intended as a resource for researchers studying the immune response to SARS-CoV-2, is where the repertoires were released. Where HLA class I and class II types were available, the types were taken from metadata supplied by the sample provider, not from assay-based typing. The samples were drawn from the first 160 participants of the ongoing ImmuneRACE study and from 1,200 or so subjects provided by 6 global collaborators. The prospective study material was composed of cDNA or gDNA derived from T cells, B-cell-depleted T cells, or PBMCs.

CDR1 and CDR2 were assigned from the germline V gene as SGHTA and FQGNSA. At the junction V is shortened by 5 bases and J by 3 bases; bases outside the gene matches: 9. The CDR3, cysteine through phenylalanine, is 17 amino acids long. Of the read, only the CDR3 DNA is kept; its 51 bases are in frame from base 1. Overall study results and their limits: How much clinical and demographic metadata was included differed by source and by participant, and the metadata was provided uncurated.

Whole blood was collected in K2EDTA tubes by collaborating institutions according to the institutions' own protocols. For TCRbeta analysis, collaborators shipped samples in one of three forms: frozen whole blood, isolated PBMCs, or DNA extracted from either of those sample types. Input material: peripheral blood. The rearranged segments are TRBV7-2 and TRBJ2-2, with TRBD1 matching 10 junction bases. This TCR was recovered from an elderly man with acute or convalescent COVID-19. In nucleotide form, the sequence is TGTGCCAGCAGCCCGCTTTCGGGACAGGGGTACACCGGGGAGCTGTTTTTT. It translates to CASSPLSGQGYTGELFF.